This TCR beta chain was found in a study of graft-versus-host responses after intestinal transplantation. Study-level information: Anti-thymocyte globulin was used for induction in all recipients, who then took tacrolimus and steroids for 3 to 4 years. Study-wide results and limits: Some GvH clones were seen earlier in gut or blood, suggesting intestinal origin. Subjects displaying graft-donor T cell macrochimerism possessed elevated graft-versus-host to host-versus-graft clonal ratios inside allografts.

CDR1 and CDR2 from the germline V gene are SEHNR and FQNEAQ (reference sequence). This CDR3 spans 16 amino acids. V shed 1 base and J shed 5 bases, with 15 bases lying between them. About this clone: Its antigen is unknown.

Here immunoSEQ multiplex PCR was the method, and the copy in TCRdb shows in-frame clones only, minus some. This table has several thousand clones, approximately 76% appearing once. The sequences come from PBMCs, collected 541 days after intestinal transplant. V is TRBV7-9 and J is TRBJ1-3; D is undetermined. The clonotype originates from a human patient who received an intestinal transplant, so some T cells may come from the graft donor. CDR3 region: CASSLEGPRRRNTIYF. CDR3 DNA: TGTGCCAGCAGCTTAGAGGGCCCGCGCCGCAGAAACACCATATATTTT.